This T cell receptor beta chain was recovered during a study of T cells in Graves' hyperthyroidism and ophthalmopathy. Overall study results and limits: Stable hyperthyroidism was told apart from ophthalmopathy by a model built on 13 V-J features.

The CDR3 consists of 14 residues. With 5 bases clipped from V and 6 bases from J, the junction kept 5 bases outside the gene matches. Germline CDR1 and CDR2: PRHDT and FYEKMQ (reference sequence). There were TCR beta CDR3 regions amplified from RNA transcripts. Carried out on the TCR CDR3, a first-round RT-PCR used the HTBI primer set. Using its own MiXCR run on the multiplex PCR reads, TCRdb lists one record per CDR3 protein. The sample shows about 320,000 distinct CDR3 sequences, approximately 15% of them seen only once. This clonotype occurred many times. Its antigen is not identified. The rearrangement links TRBV13 to TRBJ1-4, with 8 bases fitting TRBD1. The sequenced sample consisted of blood. This sequence originates from a man aged 25-45 years with Graves' hyperthyroidism. The CDR3 spells CASSRQGRDEKLFF. CDR3 DNA: TGTGCCAGCAGCCGACAGGGGAGGGATGAAAAACTGTTTTTT.